Presented here are 29 T cell receptor beta chains from one specimen sequenced in a study of T cell responses to AZD1222 COVID-19 vaccine. Some clones are missing from TCRdb's copy, which holds only in-frame ones; the method was immunoSEQ multiplex PCR. The sample lists approximately 170,000 clones, just over 90% occurring once. The starting material was peripheral blood, obtained 28 days after the second AZD1222 dose. The origin of the receptors is an adult who received the AZD1222 COVID-19 vaccine.

The chain has TRBV5-4 and TRBJ1-3; the D gene is possibly TRBD1 (5 bases). Germline CDR1 SGHNT, CDR2 YYREEE (reference sequence). The CDR3 consists of 14 residues. V was clipped by 0 bases and J by 2 bases, with 6 bases between them. CDR3 DNA: TGTGCCAGCAGCTTGGTAGGGGCTGGAAACACCATATATTTT. Translated: CASSLVGAGNTIYF.

The CDR3 protein is CASSPLTATYGYTF. CDR3 nucleotide sequence: TGCGCCAGCAGCCCCCTGACAGCAACCTATGGCTACACCTTC. This chain links TRBV5-1 with TRBJ1-2; TRBD1 might be the D (5 bases). The CDR3 spans 14 residues. Germline CDR1 is SGHRS and CDR2 is YFSETQ. V gave up 4 bases and J gave up 4 bases, with 14 bases separating them.

The chain employs TRBV7-6 and TRBJ1-2, with TRBD1 identical over 10 bases. The V gene's germline CDR1 is SGHVS and CDR2 FNYEAQ. The CDR3 is 16 amino acids. Losses at the gene ends were 2 bases for V and 2 bases for J; bases not matched to a gene: 5. CDR3 sequence (DNA): TGTGCCAGCAGCTTAAGCGACAGGGGGCACAACTATGGCTACACCTTC. This sequence encodes CASSLSDRGHNYGYTF.

This sequence joins TRBV10-3 and TRBJ1-2, with D uncertain. This CDR3 is built from 12 residues. V dropped 0 bases and J dropped 8 bases, with 7 bases sitting between them. Per germline, CDR1 ENHRY and CDR2 SYGVKD. CDR3 amino acids: CAISESLKGYTF. The CDR3 region has the DNA TGTGCCATCAGTGAGTCTCTCAAAGGCTACACCTTC.

CDR3 region: CASSYSIWGYTIYF. In DNA form, the CDR3 reads TGTGCCAGCAGTTACTCGATTTGGGGATACACCATATATTTT. The chain employs TRBV6-2 or TRBV6-3 and TRBJ1-3, with D hard to call. CDR3 length equals 14 residues. The V gene lost 0 bases and the J gene lost 8 bases, with 11 bases spanning the gap. In germline, CDR1 is MNHEY, CDR2 SVGEGT.

In DNA, the CDR3 is TGTGCCTGGAGTTATGAGGGCAATCAGCCCCAGCATTTT. Amino acid sequence: CAWSYEGNQPQHF. The chain is built from TRBV30 and TRBJ1-5, with unresolved D. CDR1 is GTSNPN, CDR2 SVGIG, per germline (reference sequence). Deletions cut 2 bases from V and 2 bases from J, with 7 bases between. This CDR3 region has 13 residues.

In regard to this clone: This sample also contains other DNA sequences that code for the same CDR3. The rearrangement uses TRBV12-3 or TRBV12-4 and TRBJ2-7; D call uncertain. CDR3 length equals 12 residues. Trimming cost V 2 bases and J 3 bases, with 5 bases left between them. CDR3 sequence: CASSLNGYEQYF. CDR3 in DNA: TGTGCCAGCAGTTTAAATGGCTACGAGCAGTACTTC.

The rearrangement joins TRBV19 to TRBJ2-1, with 10 bases matching TRBD2. Germline V CDR1 and CDR2: LNHDA, SQIVND (reference sequence). This CDR3 comprises 15 residues. Germline trimming cut 1 base from V and 7 bases from J; bases unmatched to any gene: 4. In nucleotides, the CDR3 is TGTGCCAGTAGTATAGGGCTAGCGGGGGTGAATGAGCAGTTCTTC. It codes for CASSIGLAGVNEQFF.

This clone was detected only once. The CDR3: CASSTGQPLSSYNEQFF. The CDR3 DNA follows: TGTGCCAGCAGCACCGGACAGCCCTTGAGCTCCTACAATGAGCAGTTCTTC. The chain is built from TRBV5-4 and TRBJ2-1; tentative D call: TRBD1 (6 bases). The CDR3 has 17 residues. V gave up 4 bases and J gave up 0 bases, with 17 bases separating them. Germline V CDR1 and CDR2: SGHNT, YYREEE (reference sequence).

This clone occurred a few times. CDR3 coding DNA: TGTGCCAGCCGTCAGGGGATCACTGAAGCTTTCTTT. Translated, it gives CASRQGITEAFF. The chain is built from TRBV6-5 and TRBJ1-1; maybe TRBD1 (6 bases). The CDR3 length is 12 residues. The V gene lost 8 bases and the J gene lost 4 bases, with 11 bases spanning the gap. CDR1 MNHEY and CDR2 SVGAGI come from the germline V gene.

The rearrangement links TRBV21-1 to TRBJ2-1; the D call in the table, TRBD2, was not verified against the DNA. TRBV21-1 corresponds to a pseudogene. The CDR3 is 16 amino acids. For the CDR3, the DNA is TGTGCCAGCAGGCTCATGGCTAGCGGGCAGTACAATGAGCAGTTCTTC. Translating gives CASRLMASGQYNEQFF.

The CDR3 region is CASSLHTGEVTEAFF. CDR3 nucleotide sequence: TGTGCCAGCAGTTTACATACAGGGGAGGTCACTGAAGCTTTCTTT. V is TRBV7-9 and J is TRBJ1-1, with 7 nucleotides matching TRBD1. V dropped 6 bases and J dropped 4; count of bases not matched to a gene: 11. Germline V gives CDR1 SEHNR, CDR2 FQNEAQ (reference sequence). This CDR3 comprises 15 residues.

This chain links TRBV13 with TRBJ2-3; the match to TRBD2 covers 7 bases. V was pared by 5 bases and J by 3 bases, with 8 bases of the junction left unmatched. This CDR3 comprises 15 residues. The germline CDR1 and CDR2 sequences are PRHDT and FYEKMQ (reference sequence). CDR3 in amino acids: CASSLRGGGTDTQYF. The CDR3 DNA reads TGTGCCAGCAGCCTCCGTGGGGGGGGGACAGATACGCAGTATTTT.

The chain links TRBV18 to TRBJ1-1; D is unclear. The CDR3 is 14 amino acids. V lost 2 bases and J lost 1, with 8 bases in between. Germline V gives CDR1 KGHSH, CDR2 LQKENI. The CDR3 region is CASSPGWGNTEAFF. CDR3 nucleotide sequence: TGTGCCAGCTCACCAGGTTGGGGGAACACTGAAGCTTTCTTT.

V and J are TRBV18 and TRBJ2-4; tentatively, D is TRBD1 (6 bases). This CDR3 contains 16 residues. With 3 bases removed from V and 1 base from J, the gap between germline ends came to 13 bases. CDR1 is KGHSH and CDR2 is LQKENI in the germline V gene. The CDR3: CASSPTKGVAKNIQYF. DNA of the CDR3: TGTGCCAGCTCACCTACCAAGGGGGTGGCCAAAAACATTCAGTACTTC.

The count of this clone is one. The chain has TRBV5-6 and TRBJ1-1, with 8 positions matching TRBD1. CDR3 length: 17 residues. Germline lookup yields CDR1 SGHDT and CDR2 YYEEEE. The junction had 10 bases not matched to a gene; V was cut back by 3 bases and J by 0 bases. As DNA, the CDR3 is TGTGCCAGCAGCTGGGACCAGGGGGCGAATTTGAACACTGAAGCTTTCTTT. Its translation is CASSWDQGANLNTEAFF.

This chain links TRBV9 with TRBJ2-2; D is undetermined. The V gene lost 0 bases and the J gene lost 7 bases, with 7 bases spanning the gap. The CDR3 is 13 amino acids. Germline CDR1 and CDR2: SGDLS and YYNGEE. The CDR3 loop reads CASSVGIGGELFF. The CDR3 nucleotides are TGTGCCAGCAGCGTAGGGATTGGCGGGGAGCTGTTTTTT. The variable domain in full, completed from reference TRBV9 and TRBJ2-2, reads DSGVTQTPKHLITATGQRVTLRCSPRSGDLSVYWYQQSLDQGLQFLIQYYNGEERAKGNILERFSAQQFPDLHSELNLSSLELGDSALYFCASSVGIGGELFFGEGSRLTVL.

This rearrangement joins TRBV13 to TRBJ1-2; D unresolved. The CDR3 is 13 residues long. Germline CDR1 PRHDT, CDR2 FYEKMQ (reference sequence). The V end was cut by 1 base, the J end by 6 bases, with 9 bases between. For the CDR3, the DNA is TGTGCCAGCAGCTTAGAGCATCGGGATGGCTACACCTTC. This gives the protein CASSLEHRDGYTF.

CDR3 amino acids: CASSLGLGRDYGYTF. The CDR3 nucleotides read TGTGCCAGCAGCTTAGGATTAGGCAGGGACTATGGCTACACCTTC. The chain combines TRBV7-2 with TRBJ1-2, with D possibly TRBD1 on 5 matching bases. Per the germline V gene, CDR1 is SGHTA and CDR2 is FQGNSA. V was cut by 1 base and J by 3 bases, with 12 bases left in between. The CDR3 runs to 15 residues.

The CDR3 DNA follows: TGTGCCAGCAGCGTAGACGGAAGGGAGAAATCGCATAATTCACCCCTCCACTTT. Residues: CASSVDGREKSHNSPLHF. This chain joins TRBV9 and TRBJ1-6; D call uncertain. CDR1 is SGDLS, CDR2 YYNGEE, per germline. This CDR3 comprises 18 residues. V lost 0 bases and J lost 5, with 18 bases in between.

Here the CDR3 reads CASSFGGEQFF. For the CDR3, the DNA is TGTGCCAGCAGCTTTGGTGGTGAGCAGTTCTTC. The gene calls are TRBV5-8 and TRBJ2-1; no reliable D call. Trimming pared 2 bases from V and 9 bases from J, leaving 6 bases between. The CDR3 runs 11 residues. Germline CDR1 and CDR2: SGHTS and YDEGEE.

The chain is built from TRBV2 and TRBJ2-3, with D possibly being TRBD2 (7 bases). CDR1 and CDR2 from the germline V gene are SNHLY and FYNNEI. The length of the CDR3 is 17 residues. V gave up 4 bases and J gave up 0 bases, with 17 bases separating them. The CDR3 sequence is CASSGGGASRSTDTQYF. The DNA of the CDR3 is TGTGCCAGCAGTGGAGGGGGGGCCTCCCGGAGCACAGATACGCAGTATTTT.

The V gene is TRBV21-1, the J gene TRBJ1-1; the D call TRBD1 from the table was never checked on the DNA. TRBV21-1 represents a pseudogene. The CDR3 loop spans 16 amino acids. This CDR3 is CASSPQRAGQDTEAFF. The CDR3 DNA follows: TGTGCCAGCAGCCCCCAGAGGGCGGGACAGGACACTGAAGCTTTCTTT.

This chain uses TRBV7-9 with TRBJ1-1, with 9 bases matching TRBD1. After removal of 5 bases from V and 5 bases from J, the junction contained 6 bases not matched to a gene. The CDR3 is 14 amino acids. Per germline, CDR1 SEHNR and CDR2 FQNEAQ (reference sequence). CDR3 in DNA: TGTGCCAGCAGCCCCTGGACAGGGGAAACTGAAGCTTTCTTT. As protein: CASSPWTGETEAFF.

The J gene is TRBJ1-6, the V gene TRBV5-1; D call uncertain. The length of the CDR3 is 13 residues. Per germline, CDR1 SGHRS and CDR2 YFSETQ. The V end lost 3 bases, the J end lost 7 bases, and 8 bases lay between the germline ends. CDR3 DNA: TGCGCCAGCAGCTCGGACCTGAATTCACCCCTCCACTTT. As protein: CASSSDLNSPLHF. The entire variable domain, with the rest obtained from reference TRBV5-1 and TRBJ1-6, is as follows: KAGVTQTPRYLIKTRGQQVTLSCSPISGHRSVSWYQQTPGQGLQFLFEYFSETQRNKGNFPGRFSGRQFSNSRSEMNVSTLELGDSALYLCASSSDLNSPLHFGNGTRLTVT.

This chain joins TRBV12-3 or TRBV12-4 and TRBJ2-1; TRBD2 is a possible D gene (5 bases). Trimming took 8 bases from V and 7 from J, leaving 9 bases between them. The CDR3 loop spans 11 amino acids. The CDR3 DNA reads as TGTGCCAGCCGGGAAGGAAATGAGCAGTTCTTC. It translates to CASREGNEQFF.

The chain employs TRBV2 and TRBJ1-1, with D possibly being TRBD1 (6 bases). Per germline, CDR1 SNHLY and CDR2 FYNNEI. V shed 6 bases and J shed 6 bases, with 11 bases lying between them. This CDR3 contains 12 residues. As DNA, the CDR3 is TGTGCCAGCAGGTTACAGGGACCTGAAGCTTTCTTT. Encoded protein: CASRLQGPEAFF.

The chain recombines TRBV2 with TRBJ1-5; possibly TRBD1 for D (5 bases). This CDR3 contains 16 residues. V lost 1 base to trimming and J lost 2 bases, with 12 bases between them. In germline, CDR1 is SNHLY, CDR2 FYNNEI. The CDR3 DNA reads as TGTGCCAGCAGTGAAGGAGGGGCAGGAGGCAATCAGCCCCAGCATTTT. The encoded protein is CASSEGGAGGNQPQHF.

The J gene is TRBJ1-5, the V gene TRBV4-1, with D possibly being TRBD1 (5 bases). The CDR3 sequence is 14 residues long. The ends were cut back, 3 bases at V and 7 bases at J, with 13 bases in the middle. Germline values: CDR1 MGHRA, CDR2 YSYEKL. The CDR3 here is CASSQQGEEQPQHF. CDR3 DNA sequence: TGCGCCAGCAGCCAGCAGGGTGAAGAACAGCCCCAGCATTTT.